This T cell receptor beta chain was retrieved from a study of T cell responses to AZD1222 COVID-19 vaccine. Study-wide points: Elevations in Spike-specific TCR breadth and depth followed administration of two AZD1222 doses. Repertoire collection took place solely once the T cell response had peaked.

The table came from immunoSEQ multiplex PCR; TCRdb's copy has only in-frame clones and leaves some out. The top ten clones hold around 4.4% of a sample with approximately 120,000 clones, approximately 87% of them seen once. The CDR3 runs 16 residues. V lost 6 bases, J lost 9 bases, and 21 bases lay in between. The germline gives CDR1 SNHLY, CDR2 FYNNEI. In the case of this clone: Its cognate antigen is unknown.

The source material was peripheral blood, sampled 28 days after the second AZD1222 dose. The receptor was derived from an adult who received the AZD1222 COVID-19 vaccine. This chain links TRBV2 with TRBJ1-6, with a tentative D call TRBD1 (6 bases). This CDR3 reads CASRGADEGRTSPLHF. The CDR3 DNA follows: TGTGCCAGCAGGGGGGCCGATGAGGGTCGGACTTCACCCCTCCACTTT.